This entry is about one T cell receptor beta chain. The antigen is unknown. The germline gives CDR1 SGHNT, CDR2 YYREEE (reference sequence). This CDR3 comprises 17 residues. V lost 4 bases, J lost 4 bases, and 16 bases stayed unmatched. What was sequenced were expressed TCRB transcripts, since all of the isolated RNA had been reverse transcribed. TCRdb keeps only in-frame clones here, not all; method: immunoSEQ multiplex PCR. The table lists 640,000 or so clones, about 14% of them singletons. This sample is drawn from a study of beta chain features in type 1 diabetes. The study's findings and limits: The analysis here could not establish whether HLA type shapes TCRB rearrangement. Moderate but significant shortening of TCRB CDR3s was recorded in all four CD4+ subsets from Type 1 diabetes patients.

Source material: naive CD4+ T cells from blood. This clonotype was obtained from a man in his late teens or twenties with type 1 diabetes. The chain couples TRBV5-4 to TRBJ1-1, with 7 bases identical to TRBD1. The CDR3 spells CASSAGSGQPASTEAFF. In DNA form, the CDR3 reads TGTGCCAGCAGCGCAGGTTCGGGACAGCCGGCCTCCACTGAAGCTTTCTTT.